This T cell receptor beta chain was sequenced during a study of identical twins (dated by TCRdb to the mid-2010s). Regarding the complete study: To test whether fetal clonotypes persist, the study used deep sequencing on TCR alpha and beta repertoires from monozygotic twins, unrelated adults of various ages, and cord blood. To rule out contamination, the twin experiments were replicated at different times with different library preparation protocols. The full study reports these points: Fewer insertions were carried by abundant cord blood beta clonotypes; a weaker similar trend was observed in young adult naive repertoires, while no such trend was observed in memory repertoires. In monozygotic twins, recombination models systematically underestimated out-of-frame TCR alpha sharing, but the models matched the sharing seen between unrelated individuals. Conclusions relied on cross-sectional statistical analysis, since the same donors could not be followed over many years. Compared with coincidental sharing between unrelated individuals, out-of-frame TCR alpha sequences shared between twins showed an excess of sequences with low generation probability. Zero-insertion analyses could be partly confounded by invariant T cells such as MAIT and iNKT, though diverse VJ usage argued against such confounding for most clonotypes. The excess sharing between twins in beta out-of-frame sequences was weaker because fewer shared sequences reduced the signal-to-noise ratio.

Every donor was a healthy Caucasian. Three pairs of female monozygotic twins, all aged 18 to 29 years, were included in the twin cohort. The RNA used for TCR libraries was isolated from peripheral blood mononuclear cells. The CDR3 holds 18 amino acids from the cysteine to the phenylalanine. Only CDR3 DNA is held: 54 bases, read in frame from base 1. In the germline V gene (reference sequence), CDR1 corresponds to SGHAT and CDR2 to FQDESV. V is trimmed back by 1 base and J by 1 base, and the junction contains 10 bases that no gene match accounts for. Comments on this clonotype: There is no known antigen for this receptor. No qualities accompany the bases; no much larger clone lies one base away.

To prepare the library, 5' RACE was applied. The reads were generated on an Illumina HiSeq 2000. A universal primer binding site was added through template switching, and the final cDNA carried a unique molecular identifier so that TCR cDNA molecules could be counted accurately. Specific primers in the conserved constant-segment region were used to synthesize first-strand cDNA for TCR alpha and beta chains. Each cDNA library was double barcoded, with a SMART-Mk sample barcode plus Illumina barcodes, to control for contamination. TruSeq adapter sequences along with Illumina sample barcodes were introduced in two successive PCR steps. The TCR alpha and beta cDNA libraries were sequenced on the Illumina HiSeq platform using custom primers. On the study's bioinformatics: MiGEC was used to process raw reads and extract unique molecular identifiers, and MiXCR was used to find CDR3 positions. For each individual, recombination models were inferred using an EM algorithm with the repgenHMM and IGoR tools. The analysis of shared clonotypes was done with the tcR package in R, with sharing normalized by the product of cloneset sizes. To study raw recombination free of thymic and clonal selection effects, out-of-frame nonproductive sequences were analyzed. TCRdb reran the public reads through fastp at Q25 and MiXCR, keeping productive beta chains. A single entry per CDR3 protein holds the most common genes and DNA from its merged rows. None of the V and J calls come from the authors' own analysis; TCRdb made them. Recorded for this sample are about 920,000 distinct CDR3 sequences; approximately 13% of them occurred a single time. The ten largest clones capture around 1.6% of the sample.

The sample was also reused in another study, on yellow fever vaccine responses in identical twins. That second publication adds: The authors reported that the T cell response to vaccination in identical twins appeared partly convergent and partly personalized. In the study, vaccine-responding T cell clones were precisely tracked in identical twins.

This TCR derives from a woman aged 18 to 35 in good health. Here the chain combines TRBV11-1 and TRBJ1-5, and 7 bases in between align with TRBD1. The sequenced material came from PBMCs. The CDR3 sequence is CASSLVTGDGRSNQPQHF. The sequenced DNA: TGTGCCAGCAGCTTAGTAACAGGGGATGGGAGAAGCAATCAGCCCCAGCATTTT.